These T cell receptor beta chains were read from a single sample in a study of T cell responses to AZD1222 COVID-19 vaccine. Produced via immunoSEQ multiplex PCR; TCRdb's table is partial and in-frame only. The data contain fewer than 140,000 clones, roughly 88% of them singletons. The sequencing here drew on peripheral blood, taken 28 days after the second AZD1222 dose. These receptor sequences come from an adult who received the AZD1222 COVID-19 vaccine. Both conserved end residues are part of each CDR3. D genes are given only for firm matches. Clone size is not always given. Where it is, it says once, few, many or a class for expanded clones.

v_gene,d_gene,j_gene,abundance,CDR3nt,CDR3aa
TRBV3-1/TRBV3-2,NA,TRBJ2-7,NA,TGTGCCAGCAGCCAAGATTTGGTGGGGTTTGGCGAGCAGTACTTC,CASSQDLVGFGEQYF
TRBV3-1/TRBV3-2,NA,TRBJ2-1,few,TGTGCCAGCAGCCTTATCGTTAATGAGCAGTTCTTC,CASSLIVNEQFF
TRBV6-2/TRBV6-3,TRBD1,TRBJ1-5,NA,TGTGCCAGCAGTTACCTATTACGTATCGGGACAGGGAATCAGCCCCAGCATTTT,CASSYLLRIGTGNQPQHF
TRBV7-2,TRBD1,TRBJ1-1,NA,TGTGCCAGCAGCTCGAACCCCACAGGGGGAAGAACTGAAGCTTTCTTT,CASSSNPTGGRTEAFF
TRBV10-3,NA,TRBJ1-1,few,TGTGCCATCAGTGAGTCTGGAGATCTGGCTTTCTTT,CAISESGDLAFF
TRBV7-2,NA,TRBJ1-1,NA,TGTGCCAGCAGCCAGACAAGCACTGAAGCTTTCTTT,CASSQTSTEAFF
TRBV3-1/TRBV3-2,NA,TRBJ2-3,NA,TGTGCCAGCAGCCAAGACAACCGGGGAGTGCGTGGGCATCCTGGCACAGATACGCAGTATTTT,CASSQDNRGVRGHPGTDTQYF
TRBV27,NA,TRBJ1-1,NA,TGTGCCAGCAGTTTACCGGGTCCAGCCACTGAAGCTTTCTTT,CASSLPGPATEAFF
TRBV18,NA,TRBJ2-7,once,TGTGCCAGCTCACCACCGGGGATATACGAGCAGTACTTC,CASSPPGIYEQYF
TRBV7-2,NA,TRBJ1-1,NA,TGTGCCAGCAGCTTATCGGCAGGGAATTTCTTGAACACTGAAGCTTTCTTT,CASSLSAGNFLNTEAFF
TRBV2,NA,TRBJ1-4,once,TGTGCCAGCAGTATCGACAGAGCAACTAATGAAAAACTGTTTTTT,CASSIDRATNEKLFF
TRBV6-6,TRBD2,TRBJ2-5,once,TGTGCCAGCAGCCACGGGCAGCGGGGGCTCCAAGAGACCCAGTACTTC,CASSHGQRGLQETQYF
TRBV5-6,NA,TRBJ2-7,NA,TGTGCCAGCAGCTTTCAGAAAGCGGACACGAACACCTTATTC,CASSFQKADTNTLF
TRBV7-2,TRBD2,TRBJ2-5,NA,TGTGCCAGCAGCTTAGTATCGGCGGGGGGGCGAGAGACCCAGTACTTC,CASSLVSAGGRETQYF
TRBV4-3,TRBD2,TRBJ2-2,NA,TGCGCCAGCAGCCAAACCCTAGCGGGGGGTGGCGGGGAGCTGTTTTTT,CASSQTLAGGGGELFF
TRBV4-3,NA,TRBJ1-2,NA,TGCGCCAGCAGCCAAGATCGCCCTGGGGAGGGCTATGGCTACACCTTC,CASSQDRPGEGYGYTF
TRBV7-8,TRBD1,TRBJ2-7,NA,TGTGCCAGCAGTTCCATCCCGGGACAGGGACCATACGAGCAGTACTTC,CASSSIPGQGPYEQYF
TRBV5-4,TRBD1,TRBJ2-1,NA,TGTGCCAGCAGCCCGGGCGGGACAGGGATTTACAATGAGCAGTTCTTC,CASSPGGTGIYNEQFF
TRBV27,NA,TRBJ1-2,NA,TGTGCCAGCAGTGTACAGGGTAGTGGCTACACCTTC,CASSVQGSGYTF
TRBV2,NA,TRBJ1-4,NA,TGTGCCAGCACGAGTCAGGCCACCGTTCCTTATGAAAAACTGTTTTTT,CASTSQATVPYEKLFF
TRBV12-3/TRBV12-4,NA,TRBJ2-5,NA,TGTGCCAGCAGCGGGGATTGGCAAGAGACCCAGTACTTC,CASSGDWQETQYF
TRBV27,TRBD1,TRBJ1-5,NA,TGTGCCAGCAGTTTGGGACAGGGGTCCCATCAGCCCCAGCATTTT,CASSLGQGSHQPQHF
TRBV12-5,TRBD2,TRBJ2-7,NA,TGTGCTAGTGCTTTCTCCGGGGGGAGAAGCTCCTACGAGCAGTACTTC,CASAFSGGRSSYEQYF
TRBV11-1,NA,TRBJ1-2,NA,TGTGCCAGCAGCTTAGTCCAGGGCGAGGGCTATGGCTACACCTTC,CASSLVQGEGYGYTF
TRBV7-9,TRBD1,TRBJ1-2,once,TGTGCCAGCAGCTTAGGGGGGACAGGAGCTAACTATGGCTACACCTTC,CASSLGGTGANYGYTF
TRBV6-4,NA,TRBJ2-2,NA,TGTGCCAGCAGTTCCTCCAGCCTCGGAGGAGGGGAGCTGTTTTTT,CASSSSSLGGGELFF
TRBV15,NA,TRBJ1-5,NA,TGTGCCACCAGCAGAGGTCCCAGCAGCAATCAGCCCCAGCATTTT,CATSRGPSSNQPQHF
TRBV4-3,NA,TRBJ1-5,NA,TGCGCCAGCAGCCAAGAAAATGGGGGGCAGCCCCAGCATTTT,CASSQENGGQPQHF
TRBV10-3,TRBD2,TRBJ2-1,NA,TGTGCCATCAGTGAGCCTAGCGGGGCTTACAATGAGCAGTTCTTC,CAISEPSGAYNEQFF
TRBV28,TRBD2,TRBJ2-7,once,TGTGCCAGCAGTAATAGCGGGAGATCCTACGAGCAGTACTTC,CASSNSGRSYEQYF
TRBV6-2/TRBV6-3,TRBD2,TRBJ2-7,few,TGTGCCAGCAGCCCACTAGCGGGGAATATGTACGAGCAGTACTTC,CASSPLAGNMYEQYF